This TCR beta chain was recorded in a study of Ad26.COV2.S vaccination and SARS-CoV-2 variants. Repertoires were generated with immunoSEQ multiplex PCR, while TCRdb's copy carries only in-frame clones and drops some. The sample contains some 340,000 clones, around 84% of which appear only once. This clone was counted only a few times. Treatment defined: some 19 received Ad26.COV2.S at low or high dose, single or two shots; about five received placebo; per-sample allocation not given. Sampling happened 63 days after the first vaccine or placebo injection. The starting material was peripheral blood, obtained in a trial of Ad26.COV2.S vaccine versus placebo. This TCR was sampled from a person between 18 and 59 years old who received the Ad26.COV2.S COVID-19 vaccine or a placebo.

Here the CDR3 DNA reads TGTGCCAGCAGCTTAGCGCCAGCTTCGGGGAATGAGCAGTTCTTC. Protein: CASSLAPASGNEQFF. The chain combines TRBV7-2 with TRBJ2-1; D might be TRBD2 (5 bases). The CDR3 extends over 15 amino acids. Germline-derived CDR1 and CDR2 are SGHTA and FQGNSA. Trimming took 0 bases from V and 7 from J, leaving 13 bases between them.